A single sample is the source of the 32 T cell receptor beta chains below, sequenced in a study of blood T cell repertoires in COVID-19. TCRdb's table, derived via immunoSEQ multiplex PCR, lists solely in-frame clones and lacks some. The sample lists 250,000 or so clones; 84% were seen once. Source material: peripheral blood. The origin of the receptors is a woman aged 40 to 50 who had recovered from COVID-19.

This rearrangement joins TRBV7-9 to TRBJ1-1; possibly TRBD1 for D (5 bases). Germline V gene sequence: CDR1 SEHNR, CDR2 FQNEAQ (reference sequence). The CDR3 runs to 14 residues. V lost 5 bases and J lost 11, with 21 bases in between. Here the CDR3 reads CASSPSLGGTQAFF. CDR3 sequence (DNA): TGTGCCAGCAGCCCATCTCTGGGGGGAACCCAGGCTTTCTTT.

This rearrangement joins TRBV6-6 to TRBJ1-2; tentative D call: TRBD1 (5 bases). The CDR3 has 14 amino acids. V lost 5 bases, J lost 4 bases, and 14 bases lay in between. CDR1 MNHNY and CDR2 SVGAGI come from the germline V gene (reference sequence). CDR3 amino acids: CASSLAGISYGYTF. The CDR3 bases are TGTGCCAGCAGTCTGGCAGGGATCAGCTATGGCTACACCTTC.

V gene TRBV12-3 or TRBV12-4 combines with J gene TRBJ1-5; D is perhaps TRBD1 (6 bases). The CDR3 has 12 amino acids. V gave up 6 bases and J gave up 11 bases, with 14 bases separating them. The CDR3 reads CASRFSGAAQHF. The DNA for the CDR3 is TGTGCCAGCAGATTTTCAGGGGCCGCCCAGCATTTT.

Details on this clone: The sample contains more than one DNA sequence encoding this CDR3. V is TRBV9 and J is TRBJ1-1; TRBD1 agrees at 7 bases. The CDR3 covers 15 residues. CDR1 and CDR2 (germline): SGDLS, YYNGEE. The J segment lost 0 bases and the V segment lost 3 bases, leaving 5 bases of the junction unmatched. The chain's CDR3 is CASSGRQGMNTEAFF. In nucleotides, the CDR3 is TGTGCCAGCAGCGGCCGACAGGGAATGAACACTGAAGCTTTCTTT.

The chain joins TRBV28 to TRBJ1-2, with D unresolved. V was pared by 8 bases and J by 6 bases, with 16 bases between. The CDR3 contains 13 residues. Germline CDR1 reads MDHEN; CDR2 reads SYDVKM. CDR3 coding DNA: TGTGCCAGCCGGAGGGTCGAGGTACATGGCTACACCTTC. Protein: CASRRVEVHGYTF.

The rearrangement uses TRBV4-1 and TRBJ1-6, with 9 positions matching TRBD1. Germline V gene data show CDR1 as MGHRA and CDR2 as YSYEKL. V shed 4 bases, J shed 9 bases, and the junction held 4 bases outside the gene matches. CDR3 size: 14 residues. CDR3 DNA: TGCGCCAGCAGCCTACAGGGGGCAGGTTCACCCCTCCACTTT. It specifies CASSLQGAGSPLHF.

The CDR3 DNA follows: TGTGCCAGCAGCTTAAGAGACAGCAAACCTGAAGCTTTCTTT. The encoded protein is CASSLRDSKPEAFF. The chain carries TRBV7-8 and TRBJ1-1, with D perhaps TRBD1 (5 bases). The V end lost 2 bases, the J end lost 6 bases, and 13 bases lay between the germline ends. This CDR3 contains 14 residues. The germline CDR1 and CDR2 sequences are SGHVS and FQNEAQ.

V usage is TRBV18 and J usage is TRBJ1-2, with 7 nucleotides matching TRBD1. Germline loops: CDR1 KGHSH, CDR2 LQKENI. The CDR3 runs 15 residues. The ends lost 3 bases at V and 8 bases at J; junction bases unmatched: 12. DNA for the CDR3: TGTGCCAGCTCACCGCCGATGAGGGGGCTTGGAGGCTACACCTTC. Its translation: CASSPPMRGLGGYTF.

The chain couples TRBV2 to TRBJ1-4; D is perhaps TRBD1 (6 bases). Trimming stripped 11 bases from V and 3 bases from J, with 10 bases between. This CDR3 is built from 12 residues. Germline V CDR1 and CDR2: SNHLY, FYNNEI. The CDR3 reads CAGQGPNEKLFF. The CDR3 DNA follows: TGTGCCGGCCAGGGGCCTAATGAAAAACTGTTTTTT.

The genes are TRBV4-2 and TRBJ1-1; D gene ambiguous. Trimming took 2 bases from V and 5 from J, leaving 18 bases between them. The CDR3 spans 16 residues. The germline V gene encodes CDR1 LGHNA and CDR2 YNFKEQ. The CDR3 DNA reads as TGTGCCAGCAGCCAACTTGGGTCGGGGAGGGAAACTGAAGCTTTCTTT. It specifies CASSQLGSGRETEAFF.

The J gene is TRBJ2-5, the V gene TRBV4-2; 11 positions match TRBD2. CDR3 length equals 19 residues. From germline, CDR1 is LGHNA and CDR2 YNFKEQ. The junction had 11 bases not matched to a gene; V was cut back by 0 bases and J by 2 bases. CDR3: CASSQDRASGGSSQETQYF. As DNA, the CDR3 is TGTGCCAGCAGCCAAGATAGGGCTAGCGGGGGGTCCTCACAAGAGACCCAGTACTTC.

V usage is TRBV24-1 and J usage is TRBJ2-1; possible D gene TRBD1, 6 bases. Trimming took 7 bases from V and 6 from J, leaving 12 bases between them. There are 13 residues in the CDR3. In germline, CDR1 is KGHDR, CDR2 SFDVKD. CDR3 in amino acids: CATRGARVNEQFF. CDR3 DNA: TGTGCCACCAGGGGGGCCCGGGTCAATGAGCAGTTCTTC.

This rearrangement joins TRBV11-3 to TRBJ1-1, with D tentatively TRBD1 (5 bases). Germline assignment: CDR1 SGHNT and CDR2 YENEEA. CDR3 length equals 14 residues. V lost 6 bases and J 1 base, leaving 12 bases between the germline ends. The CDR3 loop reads CASSHQGRNTEAFF. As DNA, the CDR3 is TGTGCCAGCAGTCATCAGGGTCGGAACACTGAAGCTTTCTTT.

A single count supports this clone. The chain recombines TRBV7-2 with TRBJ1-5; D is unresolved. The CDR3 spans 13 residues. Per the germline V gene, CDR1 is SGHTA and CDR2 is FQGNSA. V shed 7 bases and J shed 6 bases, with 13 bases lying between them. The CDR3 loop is CASTDFRGQPQHF. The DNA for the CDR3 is TGTGCCAGCACGGATTTTCGGGGTCAGCCCCAGCATTTT. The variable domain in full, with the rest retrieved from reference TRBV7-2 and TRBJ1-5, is GAGVSQSPSNKVTEKGKDVELRCDPISGHTALYWYRQSLGQGLEFLIYFQGNSAPDKSGLPSDRFSAERTGGSVSTLTIQRTQQEDSAVYLCASTDFRGQPQHFGDGTRLSIL.

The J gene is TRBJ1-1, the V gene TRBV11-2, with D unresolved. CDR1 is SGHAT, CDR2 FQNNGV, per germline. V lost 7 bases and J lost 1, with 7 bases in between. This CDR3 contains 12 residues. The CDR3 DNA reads TGTGCCAGCACCCTATGGAACACTGAAGCTTTCTTT. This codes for CASTLWNTEAFF.

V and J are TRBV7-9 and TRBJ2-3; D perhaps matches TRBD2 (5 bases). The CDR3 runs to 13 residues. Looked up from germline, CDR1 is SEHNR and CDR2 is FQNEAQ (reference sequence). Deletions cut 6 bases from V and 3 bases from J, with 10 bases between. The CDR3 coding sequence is TGTGCCAGCAGTCCTGGAGGTACAGATACGCAGTATTTT. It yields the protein CASSPGGTDTQYF. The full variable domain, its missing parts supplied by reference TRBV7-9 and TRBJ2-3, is DTGVSQNPRHKITKRGQNVTFRCDPISEHNRLYWYRQTLGQGPEFLTYFQNEAQLEKSRLLSDRFSAERPKGSFSTLEIQRTEQGDSAMYLCASSPGGTDTQYFGPGTRLTVL.

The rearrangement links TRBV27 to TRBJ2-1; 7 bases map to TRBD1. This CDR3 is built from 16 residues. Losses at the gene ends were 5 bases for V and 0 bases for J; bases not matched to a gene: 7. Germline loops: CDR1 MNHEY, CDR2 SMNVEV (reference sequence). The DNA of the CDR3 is TGTGCCAGCAGTCCATGGACAGGATCCTCCTACAATGAGCAGTTCTTC. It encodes CASSPWTGSSYNEQFF.

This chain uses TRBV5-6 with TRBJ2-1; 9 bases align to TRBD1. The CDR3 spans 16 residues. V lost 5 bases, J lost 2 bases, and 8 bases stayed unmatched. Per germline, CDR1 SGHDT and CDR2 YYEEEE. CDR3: CASRRTGALAYNEQFF. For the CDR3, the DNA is TGTGCCAGCAGGCGGACAGGGGCCCTCGCCTACAATGAGCAGTTCTTC.

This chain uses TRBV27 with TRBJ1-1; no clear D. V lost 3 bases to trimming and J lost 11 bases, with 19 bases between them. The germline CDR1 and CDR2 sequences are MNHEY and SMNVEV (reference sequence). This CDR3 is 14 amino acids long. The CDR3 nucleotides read TGTGCCAGCAGTTTCGGAAGACCGTCCCAGGTCGCTTTCTTT. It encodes CASSFGRPSQVAFF.

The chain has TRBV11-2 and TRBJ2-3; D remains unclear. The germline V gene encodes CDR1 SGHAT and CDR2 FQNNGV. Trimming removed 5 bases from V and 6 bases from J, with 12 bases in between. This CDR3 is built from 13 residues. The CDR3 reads CASSLQRPDTQYF. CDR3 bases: TGTGCCAGCAGCCTACAGAGACCGGATACGCAGTATTTT. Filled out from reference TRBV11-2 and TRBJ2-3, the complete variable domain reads EAGVAQSPRYKIIEKRQSVAFWCNPISGHATLYWYQQILGQGPKLLIQFQNNGVVDDSQLPKDRFSAERLKGVDSTLKIQPAKLEDSAVYLCASSLQRPDTQYFGPGTRLTVL.

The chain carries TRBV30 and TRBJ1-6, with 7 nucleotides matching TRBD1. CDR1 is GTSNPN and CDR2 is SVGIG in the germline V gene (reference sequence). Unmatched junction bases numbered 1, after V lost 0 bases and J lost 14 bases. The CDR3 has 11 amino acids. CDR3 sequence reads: CAWSVDRALHF. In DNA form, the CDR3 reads TGTGCCTGGAGTGTAGACAGGGCCCTCCACTTT.

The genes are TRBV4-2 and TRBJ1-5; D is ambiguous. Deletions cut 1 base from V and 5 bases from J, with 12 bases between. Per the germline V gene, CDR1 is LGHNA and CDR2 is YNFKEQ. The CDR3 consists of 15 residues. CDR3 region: CASSQGDGKDQPQHF. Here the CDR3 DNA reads TGTGCCAGCAGCCAAGGTGACGGGAAAGATCAGCCCCAGCATTTT.

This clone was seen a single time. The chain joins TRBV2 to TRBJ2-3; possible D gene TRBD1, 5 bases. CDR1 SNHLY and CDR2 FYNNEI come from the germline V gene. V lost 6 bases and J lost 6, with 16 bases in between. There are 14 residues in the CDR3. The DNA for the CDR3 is TGTGCCAGCAGCAAAACAGGTTCCGTCGATACGCAGTATTTT. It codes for CASSKTGSVDTQYF.

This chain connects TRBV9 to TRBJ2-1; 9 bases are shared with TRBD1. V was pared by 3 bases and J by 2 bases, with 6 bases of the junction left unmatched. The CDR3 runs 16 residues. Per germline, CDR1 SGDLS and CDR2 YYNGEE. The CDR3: CASSAGTGRPYNEQFF. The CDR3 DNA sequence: TGTGCCAGCAGCGCTGGGACAGGGCGCCCCTACAATGAGCAGTTCTTC.

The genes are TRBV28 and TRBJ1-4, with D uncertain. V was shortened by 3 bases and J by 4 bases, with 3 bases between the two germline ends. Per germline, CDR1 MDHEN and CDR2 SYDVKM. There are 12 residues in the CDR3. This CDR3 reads CASSFLNEKLFF. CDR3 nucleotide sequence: TGTGCCAGCAGTTTCCTTAATGAAAAACTGTTTTTT.

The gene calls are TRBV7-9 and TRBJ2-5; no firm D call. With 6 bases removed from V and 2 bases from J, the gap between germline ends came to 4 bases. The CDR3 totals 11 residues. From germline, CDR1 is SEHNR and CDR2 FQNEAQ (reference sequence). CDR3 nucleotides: TGTGCCAGCAGGACTCAAGAGACCCAGTACTTC. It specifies CASRTQETQYF.

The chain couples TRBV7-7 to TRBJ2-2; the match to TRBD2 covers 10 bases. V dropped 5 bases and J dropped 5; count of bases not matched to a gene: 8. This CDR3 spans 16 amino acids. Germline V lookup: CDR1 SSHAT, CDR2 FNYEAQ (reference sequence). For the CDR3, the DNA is TGTGCCAGCAGCCCTCGTAGCGGGGGGAATACCGGGGAGCTGTTTTTT. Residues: CASSPRSGGNTGELFF.

This chain's CDR3 is CASSESPGQGYSEAFF. The CDR3 DNA is TGTGCCAGCAGTGAATCACCGGGACAGGGTTACAGTGAAGCTTTCTTT. The chain carries TRBV25-1 and TRBJ1-1; the match to TRBD1 covers 9 bases. The V gene's germline CDR1 is MGHDK and CDR2 SYGVNS. The CDR3 consists of 16 residues. Unmatched junction bases numbered 10, after V lost 1 base and J lost 7 bases.

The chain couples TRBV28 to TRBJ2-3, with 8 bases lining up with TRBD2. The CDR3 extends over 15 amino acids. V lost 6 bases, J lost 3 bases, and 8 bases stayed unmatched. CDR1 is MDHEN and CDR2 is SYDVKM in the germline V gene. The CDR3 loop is CASSSPSGGTDTQYF. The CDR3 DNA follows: TGTGCCAGCAGCAGTCCGAGCGGGGGTACAGATACGCAGTATTTT. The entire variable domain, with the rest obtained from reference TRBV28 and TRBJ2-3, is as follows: DVKVTQSSRYLVKRTGEKVFLECVQDMDHENMFWYRQDPGLGLRLIYFSYDVKMKEKGDIPEGYSVSREKKERFSLILESASTNQTSMYLCASSSPSGGTDTQYFGPGTRLTVL.

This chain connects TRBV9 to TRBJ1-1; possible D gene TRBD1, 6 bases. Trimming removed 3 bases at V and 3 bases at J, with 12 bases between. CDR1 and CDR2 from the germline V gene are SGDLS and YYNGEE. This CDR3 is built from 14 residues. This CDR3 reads CASSAWEGDTEAFF. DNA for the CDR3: TGTGCCAGCAGCGCATGGGAGGGGGACACTGAAGCTTTCTTT.

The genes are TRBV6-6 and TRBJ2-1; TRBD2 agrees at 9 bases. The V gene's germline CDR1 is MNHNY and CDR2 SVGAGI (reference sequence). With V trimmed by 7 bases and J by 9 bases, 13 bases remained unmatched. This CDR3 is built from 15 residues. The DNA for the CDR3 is TGTGCCAGCACCATAGCGGCGAGGCGGGGGGGTGAGCAGTTCTTC. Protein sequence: CASTIAARRGGEQFF.

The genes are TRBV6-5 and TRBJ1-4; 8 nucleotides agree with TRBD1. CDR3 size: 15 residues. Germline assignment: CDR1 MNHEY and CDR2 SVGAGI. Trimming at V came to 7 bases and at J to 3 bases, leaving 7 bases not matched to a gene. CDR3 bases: TGTGCCAGCAAACTTTCGACAGGGGCTAATGAAAAACTGTTTTTT. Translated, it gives CASKLSTGANEKLFF.